This T cell receptor beta chain derives from a study of T-cell memory formation after mild COVID-19. Study-wide context: TCR clusters were largely donor specific. Study results and caveats: That cross-reactive memory joined was suggested by some responding clones appearing in pre-infection memory. Clones from the second wave (peaking day 37) had unconfirmed SARS-CoV-2 specificity.

Researchers used 5'RACE with constant-segment primers to make TCR alpha and TCR beta cDNA libraries that carry sample barcodes and UMIs. Each CDR3 protein gets one entry after TCRdb re-called the 5' RACE reads with MiXCR. This table has about 410,000 distinct CDR3 sequences, under 20% appearing once. The CDR3 runs to 17 residues. V was clipped by 8 bases and J by 3 bases, with 25 bases between them. In its sample, this clonotype was seen a few times. Its antigen is unidentified. Sequencing was carried out using PBMCs or a T cell subset sorted from them (not recorded which). The TCR sequence derives from a man younger than 35 who had mild COVID-19 (a few samples of this study predate the infection). Cell type and time point are not known. The rearrangement links TRBV12-3 or TRBV12-4 to TRBJ1-2; possibly TRBD1 for D (6 bases). DNA for the CDR3: TGTGCCAGCTGGCAACGGGACAACTTTTTTACGGACTATGGCTACACCTTC. This translates into CASWQRDNFFTDYGYTF.